Below, 24 T cell receptor beta chains from the same sample are listed, as sequenced in a study of OX40 agonist ivuxolimab in advanced cancers. The assay was immunoSEQ multiplex PCR, and TCRdb's table has in-frame clones only and misses some. The sample contains about 110,000 clones, approximately 89% of which appear only once. The input for sequencing was CD4+ or CD8+ T cells sorted from blood, taken in a trial of the OX40 agonist ivuxolimab. These TCRs come from an adult with an advanced solid tumor such as melanoma, head and neck, liver or kidney cancer.

The chain carries TRBV19 and TRBJ2-7; D is possibly TRBD1 (5 bases). The germline V and J ends were trimmed by 3 bases and 1 base, with 10 bases remaining between them. Germline-derived CDR1 and CDR2 are LNHDA and SQIVND (reference sequence). CDR3 length: 14 amino acids. The CDR3 DNA sequence: TGTGCCAGTAGTATGCAGGGTGTATCCTACGAGCAGTACTTC. Translation gives CASSMQGVSYEQYF. Combining the CDR3 with reference TRBV19 and TRBJ2-7 gives the whole variable domain DGGITQSPKYLFRKEGQNVTLSCEQNLNHDAMYWYRQDPGQGLRLIYYSQIVNDFQKGDIAEGYSVSREKKESFPLTVTSAQKNPTAFYLCASSMQGVSYEQYFGPGTRLTVT.

The rearrangement joins TRBV7-1 to TRBJ1-2; the D is unclear. TRBV7-1 is an ORF, with its function uncertain. V was trimmed by 3 bases and J by 4 bases, leaving 6 bases between them. The CDR3 extends over 12 amino acids. The CDR3 loop reads CASSSNGYGYTF. The CDR3 coding sequence is TGTGCCAGCAGCTCCAACGGCTATGGCTACACCTTC.

The rearrangement joins TRBV28 to TRBJ1-5; 7 bases map to TRBD1. This CDR3 region has 15 residues. J was trimmed by 2 bases and V by 6 bases; bases with no gene match: 7. The V gene's germline CDR1 is MDHEN and CDR2 SYDVKM. Here the CDR3 DNA reads TGTGCCAGCAGAACACAGGGGTTGGGCAATCAGCCCCAGCATTTT. Encoded protein: CASRTQGLGNQPQHF.

This clone was observed a few times. The chain employs TRBV6-1 and TRBJ1-1; possible D gene TRBD1, 5 bases. The V gene lost 11 bases and the J gene lost 5 bases, with 12 bases spanning the gap. The CDR3 is 11 amino acids. In germline, CDR1 is MNHNS, CDR2 SASEGT. This CDR3 reads CASSGETEAFF. DNA for the CDR3: TGTGCCTCATCGGGGGAGACTGAAGCTTTCTTT.

The genes are TRBV15 and TRBJ2-3; 8 bases fit TRBD1. With V trimmed by 4 bases and J by 0 bases, 3 bases remained unmatched. Looked up from germline, CDR1 is LNHNV and CDR2 is YYDKDF (reference sequence). There are 15 residues in the CDR3. The CDR3 loop is CATSTRTGSTDTQYF. CDR3 coding DNA: TGTGCCACCAGCACCCGGACAGGGAGCACAGATACGCAGTATTTT.

Of note for this clone: Within the sample, other DNA sequences also encode this same CDR3. The chain employs TRBV5-4 and TRBJ1-1; unclear D gene. The V end was cut by 5 bases, the J end by 0 bases, with 2 bases between. This CDR3 is 11 amino acids long. Germline CDR1 reads SGHNT; CDR2 reads YYREEE (reference sequence). This CDR3 reads CASSLNTEAFF. The CDR3 coding sequence is TGTGCCAGCAGTTTGAACACTGAAGCTTTCTTT.

The V gene is TRBV19, the J gene TRBJ1-1; TRBD1 might be the D (6 bases). The ends were cut back, 3 bases at V and 0 bases at J, with 14 bases in the middle. This CDR3 is built from 16 residues. Germline CDR1 and CDR2: LNHDA and SQIVND (reference sequence). For the CDR3, the DNA is TGTGCCAGTAGTATCCTTAACAGGGTAATGAACACTGAAGCTTTCTTT. Translation: CASSILNRVMNTEAFF.

The chain is built from TRBV4-3 and TRBJ2-1, with TRBD2 identical over 8 bases. The CDR3 extends over 17 amino acids. V gave up 4 bases and J gave up 7 bases; unmatched junction bases: 15. The germline V gene encodes CDR1 LGHNA and CDR2 YSLEER. The DNA for the CDR3 is TGCGCCAGCAGCCCAACAGTAGCGGGATCGTTTTCAAATGAGCAGTTCTTC. Amino acids: CASSPTVAGSFSNEQFF.

The chain recombines TRBV28 with TRBJ1-1; possibly TRBD1 for D (5 bases). The length of the CDR3 is 14 residues. Trimming stripped 3 bases from V and 4 bases from J, with 12 bases between. Germline assignment: CDR1 MDHEN and CDR2 SYDVKM. In DNA form, the CDR3 reads TGTGCCAGCAGTTTGATCGGGGGTGGCACTGAAGCTTTCTTT. This translates into CASSLIGGGTEAFF.

The chain carries TRBV5-1 and TRBJ2-7, with D unclear. V gave up 2 bases and J gave up 4 bases, with 10 bases separating them. The CDR3 has 13 residues. CDR1 is SGHRS and CDR2 is YFSETQ in the germline V gene. The chain's CDR3 is CASSLTVPYEQYF. DNA for the CDR3: TGCGCCAGCAGCTTAACGGTTCCATACGAGCAGTACTTC.

This clone came up once. The J gene is TRBJ1-2, the V gene TRBV28, with no clear D. The V and J ends lost 3 bases and 4 bases respectively, with 9 bases between them. The V gene's germline CDR1 is MDHEN and CDR2 SYDVKM. The CDR3 has 13 residues. CDR3 region: CASSLGGSYGYTF. CDR3 sequence (DNA): TGTGCCAGCAGTTTGGGAGGATCCTATGGCTACACCTTC.

This clone was counted a few times. The J gene is TRBJ1-1, the V gene TRBV6-1; D is undetermined. V lost 6 bases to trimming and J lost 1 base, with 12 bases between them. Germline V CDR1 and CDR2: MNHNS, SASEGT. The CDR3 contains 14 residues. CDR3 sequence (DNA): TGTGCCAGCAGGCTATATGACCAGAACACTGAAGCTTTCTTT. Encoded protein: CASRLYDQNTEAFF.

This chain links TRBV5-5 with TRBJ1-2; perhaps TRBD1 as D (5 bases). CDR3 length: 12 residues. Trimming stripped 1 base from V and 8 bases from J, with 9 bases between. Per germline, CDR1 SGHKS and CDR2 YYEKEE (reference sequence). For the CDR3, the DNA is TGTGCCAGCAGCTTGCAGGGTGGAGGCTACACCTTC. This codes for CASSLQGGGYTF.

The chain is built from TRBV5-4 and TRBJ1-5; 7 bases fit TRBD1. V trimming: 2 bases; J trimming: 4 bases; junction bases outside the gene matches: 6. Germline loops: CDR1 SGHNT, CDR2 YYREEE (reference sequence). The CDR3 contains 15 residues. The CDR3 DNA reads as TGTGCCAGCAGCTTCGTACCGGGACAGAATCAGCCCCAGCATTTT. This translates into CASSFVPGQNQPQHF.

J is TRBJ2-3 and V is TRBV13; no firm D call. This CDR3 is 14 amino acids long. V lost 0 bases and J 3 bases, leaving 7 bases between the germline ends. Germline V lookup: CDR1 PRHDT, CDR2 FYEKMQ (reference sequence). The CDR3 nucleotides read TGTGCCAGCAGCTTAGGAAGCGAAACAGATACGCAGTATTTT. Protein sequence: CASSLGSETDTQYF. Full variable domain (rest looked up from reference TRBV13 and TRBJ2-3): AAGVIQSPRHLIKEKRETATLKCYPIPRHDTVYWYQQGPGQDPQFLISFYEKMQSDKGSIPDRFSAQQFSDYHSELNMSSLELGDSALYFCASSLGSETDTQYFGPGTRLTVL.

The chain carries TRBV19 and TRBJ1-4; D is ambiguous. The CDR3 loop spans 16 amino acids. Germline CDR1 reads LNHDA; CDR2 reads SQIVND (reference sequence). The V end was cut by 7 bases, the J end by 5 bases, with 20 bases between. CDR3 in DNA: TGTGCCAGTAAAAACCTCCCGAGTGGCAGCAATGAAAAACTGTTTTTT. It codes for CASKNLPSGSNEKLFF.

The chain carries TRBV5-6 and TRBJ1-2; no clear D. Deletions cut 4 bases from V and 5 bases from J, with 9 bases between. In germline, CDR1 is SGHDT, CDR2 YYEEEE. This CDR3 spans 12 amino acids. CDR3 region: CASSERRYGYTF. The CDR3 DNA sequence: TGTGCCAGCAGCGAACGGCGATATGGCTACACCTTC.

This chain connects TRBV19 to TRBJ1-1; TRBD1 aligns across 8 bases. Per germline, CDR1 LNHDA and CDR2 SQIVND (reference sequence). The CDR3 is 18 residues long. With 7 bases clipped from V and 3 bases from J, the junction kept 19 bases outside the gene matches. CDR3 sequence (DNA): TGTGCCAGTAAACGACAGGGGCAGTGGGGTTTAGAGGACACTGAAGCTTTCTTT. Its translation is CASKRQGQWGLEDTEAFF.

The chain carries TRBV27 and TRBJ1-5; tentatively, D is TRBD1 (5 bases). The CDR3 has 17 residues. Germline-derived CDR1 and CDR2 are MNHEY and SMNVEV (reference sequence). Trimming pared 6 bases from V and 10 bases from J, leaving 28 bases between. CDR3 in amino acids: CASRRGVQDSPFTPQHF. The CDR3, as DNA: TGTGCCAGCAGACGGGGGGTACAGGACTCCCCATTCACCCCCCAGCATTTT.

The chain has TRBV27 and TRBJ2-1; 8 bases line up with TRBD2. The germline gives CDR1 MNHEY, CDR2 SMNVEV (reference sequence). Trimming removed 5 bases from V and 4 bases from J; junction bases left unmatched: 4. The CDR3 extends over 14 amino acids. The CDR3 protein is CASSQRERYNEQFF. In nucleotides, the CDR3 is TGTGCCAGCAGTCAGCGGGAGCGATACAATGAGCAGTTCTTC.

The J gene is TRBJ2-5, the V gene TRBV19, with TRBD2 matching 13 bases. V was clipped by 4 bases and J by 1 base; unmatched bases: 3. The germline gives CDR1 LNHDA, CDR2 SQIVND (reference sequence). The CDR3 consists of 16 residues. The CDR3 DNA reads as TGTGCCAGTAGTAGGGGGACTAGCGGGACCCAAGAGACCCAGTACTTC. It encodes CASSRGTSGTQETQYF.

The rearrangement joins TRBV7-3 to TRBJ2-2, with 11 nucleotides matching TRBD1. After removal of 3 bases from V and 5 bases from J, the junction contained 2 bases not matched to a gene. Germline assignment: CDR1 SGHTA and CDR2 FQGTGA. The CDR3 loop spans 15 amino acids. This CDR3 is CASSLDRGQTGELFF. The CDR3 bases are TGTGCCAGCAGCTTGGACAGGGGGCAAACCGGGGAGCTGTTTTTT.

This clone was recorded only once. V gene TRBV6-1 combines with J gene TRBJ2-5; 13 bases are a match to TRBD2. The germline V gene encodes CDR1 MNHNS and CDR2 SASEGT. The J segment lost 5 bases and the V segment lost 7 bases, leaving 7 bases of the junction unmatched. The CDR3 is 15 residues long. CDR3: CASKVTSGRWETQYF. The DNA for the CDR3 is TGTGCCAGCAAAGTGACTAGCGGGAGGTGGGAGACCCAGTACTTC.

This sequence joins TRBV9 and TRBJ2-4; D may match TRBD1 or TRBD2 (5 bases each). CDR3 length: 15 amino acids. Germline CDR1 is SGDLS and CDR2 is YYNGEE. V shed 0 bases and J shed 1 base, with 8 bases lying between them. CDR3 region: CASSVGDGAKNIQYF. The CDR3 bases are TGTGCCAGCAGCGTAGGGGACGGGGCCAAAAACATTCAGTACTTC.